This TCR beta chain was captured by sequencing in a study of PD-1 blockade in classical Hodgkin lymphoma (dated by TCRdb to about 2020). Study-level background: Nivolumab dosing was 3 mg/kg intravenously every 2 weeks, continuing until either disease progression or unacceptable toxicity. To define a peripheral blood immune signature of response to PD-1 blockade in classical Hodgkin lymphoma, the study combined TCR beta sequencing with CyTOF. The study at large found these results: Newly diagnosed patients were reported to have lower baseline TCR diversity than healthy donors, and relapsed/refractory patients were reported to have lower baseline TCR diversity still. Lower diversity was observed in patients in whom nivolumab was started less than 1 year after ASCT, and these patients were excluded from later analyses so that confounding by immune reconstitution would be avoided. The study covered only a single clinical trial cohort, and the causes of the repertoire differences, possibly disease activity or prior therapy, were still not defined. Trial patients achieving complete response had baseline diversity similar to newly diagnosed patients, whereas partial responders and progressors had significantly lower diversity. CD4+ but not CD8+ TCR diversity rose significantly by C4D1 (p=0.0027 vs p=0.16), most apparent in complete responders (p=0.02).

Points on this clone: Its antigen target is currently unknown. No per-base quality is available; no much larger clone lies one base away.

Including the terminal cysteine and phenylalanine, the CDR3 comprises 14 residues. This entry keeps only the CDR3 DNA: 42 bases, framed from base 1. From V the trimming removes 7 bases and from J it removes 6 bases, while the gene matches leave 8 bases of the junction unaccounted for. CDR1 and CDR2 are drawn from the germline V gene: SGHDT, YYEEEE. Genomic DNA was extracted with the Qiagen DNeasy kit from unsorted PBMCs and from negatively selected CD4+ and CD8+ fractions. TCR beta CDR3 regions were subjected to amplification by immunoSEQ multiplex PCR with primers that anneal to V and J segments. A synthetic immune receptor repertoire was used to minimize amplification bias, and remaining bias was computationally removed after sequencing. As for the authors' bioinformatics: Custom Python scripts were used to quantify repertoire diversity as the Shannon entropy index. Unsorted, CD4+ and CD8+ repertoires were analyzed separately, except for combined analyses in which CD4+ and CD8+ sequences were merged in silico. A clone was considered expanded if an increase in frequency of at least 2-fold after treatment relative to C1D1 was found, and a pseudocount of 0.5 was applied to clones undetected at baseline. Clones with 0 or 1 copy at C1D1 were defined as singleton clones, while clones with 2 or more copies were defined as non-singleton clones. Clones expanded in unsorted samples were annotated as CD4+, CD8+ or unknown by matching protein sequences in sorted samples from the same patient. Wilcoxon tests on paired samples were used to test diversity changes from C1D1 to C4D1. This immuneACCESS table, as held by TCRdb, lists in-frame sequences with V and J called but not all clones. Of the missing ones, under half trace to an unresolved V gene in checked studies; the others have no known cause. V and J calls and clone size are as listed in that table; D and trimming were resolved from the DNA. In this sample the table shows approximately 13,000 clones, around 77% of which occur a single time. The biggest ten clones account for about 23% of the sample.

What the time point label conveys for this sample: cycle 1 day 1 (C1D1), immediately before nivolumab initiation. Relapse after autologous stem cell transplantation had occurred in all trial patients, and cohorts A, B and C were distinguished by prior brentuximab vedotin exposure. The trial cohort included fewer than 60 patients with relapsed/refractory classical Hodgkin lymphoma, and each patient had a best overall response of complete response, partial response or progressive disease. In the multi-cohort phase II CheckMate 205 trial, trial patients received single-agent nivolumab. Best overall response was determined by an independent review committee according to the 2007 International Working Group response criteria. PBMCs from the trial were collected at three points: immediately before nivolumab initiation (C1D1), and during therapy at cycle 2 day 1 and cycle 4 day 1. Peripheral blood was collected in 8 mL Vacutainer Cell Preparation Tubes, from which PBMCs were isolated by centrifugation and then cryopreserved.

The sample here was peripheral blood mononuclear cells (PBMCs), taken at baseline. This TCR derives from a human donor with classical Hodgkin lymphoma. The chain is assembled from TRBV5-6 and TRBJ2-2; the junction holds 8 bases that match TRBD1. The bases read TGTGCCAGCGGTATGACAGGGGACGCCGGGGAGCTGTTTTTT. The resulting protein is CASGMTGDAGELFF.